Below, 10 T cell receptor beta chains from the same sample are listed, as sequenced in a study of cytomegalovirus exposure and HLA in healthy donors (dated by TCRdb to 2016 to 2017). The method was the immunoSEQ multiplex PCR assay. TCRdb mirrors the immuneACCESS table, restricted to in-frame sequences. Some clones are absent from its copies; in checked studies, under half trace to an unresolved V gene, and the reason for the others is unknown. This sample gives 50,000 or so clones in total; around 94% of them show up just once. Of the sample, about 2.1% falls within the top ten clones. Sequenced sample: PBMCs. These receptors came from a young man in good health and CMV-seronegative.

The genes are TRBV6-5 and TRBJ1-2; 11 bases line up with TRBD1. This CDR3 has 13 amino acids. CDR1 is MNHEY, CDR2 SVGAGI, per germline. V was pared by 5 bases and J by 7 bases, with 3 bases of the junction left unmatched. Here the CDR3 reads CASSGQGAFGYTF. CDR3 coding DNA: TGTGCCAGCAGTGGACAGGGGGCGTTTGGCTACACCTTC.

This clone was detected once. V usage is TRBV7-3 and J usage is TRBJ2-1; 9 nucleotides agree with TRBD2. The ends lost 5 bases at V and 8 bases at J; junction bases unmatched: 10. Germline V gene sequence: CDR1 SGHTA, CDR2 FQGTGA. This CDR3 comprises 15 residues. The CDR3 region is CASSREAGGFYEQFF. The CDR3 bases are TGTGCCAGCAGCAGAGAAGCGGGAGGTTTTTATGAGCAGTTCTTC.

The rearrangement uses TRBV19 and TRBJ1-2, with 7 bases fitting TRBD1. Trimming cost V 3 bases and J 3 bases; bases outside gene matches: 4. This CDR3 spans 14 amino acids. Germline V gives CDR1 LNHDA, CDR2 SQIVND (reference sequence). The CDR3 region is CASSIQGEHYGYTF. The CDR3 nucleotides read TGTGCCAGTAGTATCCAGGGGGAACACTATGGCTACACCTTC.

The gene calls are TRBV27 and TRBJ1-1; D is ambiguous. The CDR3 is made up of 12 amino acids. The germline V gene encodes CDR1 MNHEY and CDR2 SMNVEV (reference sequence). V lost 7 bases and J 8 bases, leaving 14 bases between the germline ends. CDR3 sequence: CASIERAGEAFF. CDR3 in DNA: TGTGCCAGCATCGAGAGGGCAGGAGAAGCTTTCTTT.

The chain recombines TRBV7-6 with TRBJ2-1; 11 bases align to TRBD2. V shed 1 base, J shed 9 bases, and the junction held 8 bases outside the gene matches. This CDR3 has 16 amino acids. CDR1 and CDR2 (germline): SGHVS, FNYEAQ. Here the CDR3 DNA reads TGTGCCAGCAGCTTAGTGGTAGCGGGAGGGATAGGTGAGCAGTTCTTC. Translation: CASSLVVAGGIGEQFF.

The chain employs TRBV28 and TRBJ1-3; D is unclear. This CDR3 has 13 residues. V was trimmed by 4 bases and J by 3 bases, leaving 7 bases between them. CDR1 is MDHEN, CDR2 SYDVKM, per germline. The CDR3 here is CASSSGSGNTIYF. CDR3 in DNA: TGTGCCAGCAGTTCGGGTAGTGGAAACACCATATATTTT.

The rearrangement links TRBV7-2 to TRBJ2-7, with D tentatively TRBD1 (6 bases). V was trimmed by 3 bases and J by 6 bases, leaving 15 bases between them. Germline V gene sequence: CDR1 SGHTA, CDR2 FQGNSA. The CDR3 is 14 amino acids. The DNA of the CDR3 is TGTGCCAGCAGCTTTGGCCCCCCCAGGGGCGAGCAGTACTTC. Translating gives CASSFGPPRGEQYF.

The chain recombines TRBV7-6 with TRBJ1-5, with D unresolved. V was clipped by 4 bases and J by 8 bases, with 15 bases between them. The CDR3 extends over 14 amino acids. Looked up from germline, CDR1 is SGHVS and CDR2 is FNYEAQ. The CDR3 spells CASSYTAESEPQHF. The CDR3 nucleotides are TGTGCCAGCAGCTATACAGCGGAATCAGAGCCCCAGCATTTT.

The V and J genes are TRBV7-9 and TRBJ1-2; no clear D gene. The CDR3 loop spans 12 amino acids. Per the germline V gene, CDR1 is SEHNR and CDR2 is FQNEAQ (reference sequence). Deletions cut 4 bases from V and 6 bases from J, with 9 bases between. The CDR3 sequence: CASSSGLDGYTF. The CDR3 coding sequence is TGTGCCAGCAGCTCAGGCCTGGATGGCTACACCTTC.

This clone was seen just once. J is TRBJ2-5 and V is TRBV4-1; 11 nucleotides line up with TRBD2. The V segment lost 3 bases and the J segment 4 bases; nucleotides outside the gene matches: 4. This CDR3 is 15 amino acids long. Germline values: CDR1 MGHRA, CDR2 YSYEKL. The CDR3 is CASSHGTSGRETQYF. DNA for the CDR3: TGCGCCAGCAGCCATGGAACTAGCGGGAGAGAGACCCAGTACTTC.